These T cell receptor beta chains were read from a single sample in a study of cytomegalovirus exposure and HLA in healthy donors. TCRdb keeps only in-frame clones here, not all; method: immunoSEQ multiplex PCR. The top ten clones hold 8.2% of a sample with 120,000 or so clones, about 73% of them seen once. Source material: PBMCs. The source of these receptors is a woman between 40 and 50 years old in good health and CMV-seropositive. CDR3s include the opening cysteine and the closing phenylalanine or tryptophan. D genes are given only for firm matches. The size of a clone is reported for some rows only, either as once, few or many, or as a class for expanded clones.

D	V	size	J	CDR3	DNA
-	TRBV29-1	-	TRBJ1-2	CSALTGIYGYTF	TGCAGCGCTCTAACAGGGATCTATGGCTACACCTTC
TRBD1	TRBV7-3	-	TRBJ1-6	CASSLRTGHNSPLHF	TGTGCCAGCAGCCTACGGACAGGGCATAATTCACCCCTCCACTTT
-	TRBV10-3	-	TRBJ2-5	CAISESLRGQETQYF	TGTGCCATCAGTGAGTCGCTCAGGGGCCAAGAGACCCAGTACTTC
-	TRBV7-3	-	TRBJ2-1	CASSPNGGSYNEQFF	TGTGCCAGCAGCCCAAACGGGGGTTCCTACAATGAGCAGTTCTTC
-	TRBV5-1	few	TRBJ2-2	CASSFSGERTGELFF	TGCGCCAGCAGCTTTTCGGGGGAAAGGACCGGGGAGCTGTTTTTT
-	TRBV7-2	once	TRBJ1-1	CASSSYEGVAEAFF	TGTGCCAGCAGCTCCTATGAGGGGGTAGCGGAAGCTTTCTTT
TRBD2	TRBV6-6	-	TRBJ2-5	CASSRPSGGRETQYF	TGTGCCAGCAGCAGACCTAGCGGGGGGCGAGAGACCCAGTACTTC
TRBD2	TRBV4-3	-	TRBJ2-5	CASSQVLAGPQETQYF	TGCGCCAGCAGCCAAGTACTAGCGGGACCCCAAGAGACCCAGTACTTC
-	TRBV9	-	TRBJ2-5	CASSVATGTQYF	TGTGCCAGCAGCGTAGCTACAGGGACCCAGTACTTC
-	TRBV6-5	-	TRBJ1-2	CASSGQRDNYGYTF	TGTGCCAGCAGCGGACAGAGAGATAACTATGGCTACACCTTC
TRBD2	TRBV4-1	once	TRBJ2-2	CASSQPCTSGGTGELFF	TGCGCCAGCAGCCAACCCTGTACTAGCGGGGGGACCGGGGAGCTGTTTTTT
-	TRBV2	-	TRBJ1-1	CASSRGRNTEAFF	TGTGCCAGCAGCAGGGGCAGAAACACTGAAGCTTTCTTT
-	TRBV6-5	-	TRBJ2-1	CASRTMGEVYNEQFF	TGTGCCAGCAGGACGATGGGGGAGGTTTACAATGAGCAGTTCTTC
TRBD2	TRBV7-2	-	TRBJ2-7	CASSGRSGGGYEQYF	TGTGCCAGCAGCGGAAGAAGCGGGGGGGGATACGAGCAGTACTTC
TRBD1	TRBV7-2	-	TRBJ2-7	CASSLRQGSYEQYF	TGTGCCAGCAGCTTACGACAGGGAAGTTACGAGCAGTACTTC
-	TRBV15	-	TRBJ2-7	CATSRDRGEQYF	TGTGCCACCAGCAGGGATCGGGGGGAGCAGTACTTC
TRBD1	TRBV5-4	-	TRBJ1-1	CASSEWDRGPGNTEAFF	TGTGCCAGCAGCGAGTGGGACAGGGGGCCCGGGAACACTGAAGCTTTCTTT
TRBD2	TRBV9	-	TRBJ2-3	CASSSGTSGTDTQYF	TGTGCCAGCAGCTCCGGGACTAGCGGCACAGATACGCAGTATTTT
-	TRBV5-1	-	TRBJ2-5	CASSLGLQQETQYF	TGCGCCAGCAGCTTGGGCCTGCAGCAAGAGACCCAGTACTTC
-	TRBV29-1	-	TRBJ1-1	CSVVFGALQAFF	TGCAGCGTTGTGTTTGGGGCCCTCCAAGCTTTCTTT
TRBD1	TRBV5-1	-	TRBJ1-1	CASSLARQGTEAFF	TGCGCCAGCAGCTTGGCCCGACAGGGCACTGAAGCTTTCTTT
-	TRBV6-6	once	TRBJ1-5	CASSYDGTNQPQHF	TGTGCCAGCAGTTACGACGGGACTAATCAGCCCCAGCATTTT
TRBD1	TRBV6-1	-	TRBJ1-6	CATQGQGVSPLHF	TGTGCCACCCAAGGACAGGGGGTTTCACCCCTCCACTTT
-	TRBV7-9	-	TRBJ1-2	CASSPQRYGYTF	TGTGCCAGCAGCCCCCAGCGCTATGGCTACACCTTC
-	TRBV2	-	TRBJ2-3	CASNRDGDTQYF	TGTGCCAGCAATCGAGATGGAGATACGCAGTATTTT
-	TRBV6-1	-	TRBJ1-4	CASSEAIQGPQGENEKLFF	TGTGCCAGCAGTGAAGCAATTCAAGGGCCCCAGGGTGAGAATGAAAAACTGTTTTTT
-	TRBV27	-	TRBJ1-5	CASSLFPYQPQHF	TGTGCCAGCAGTTTATTCCCCTATCAGCCCCAGCATTTT
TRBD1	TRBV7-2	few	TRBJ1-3	CASSPPEGGAGNTIYF	TGTGCCAGCAGCCCCCCTGAAGGGGGCGCGGGAAACACCATATATTTT
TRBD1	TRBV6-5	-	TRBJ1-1	CASSLRQGDTEAFF	TGTGCCAGCAGTCTCAGACAGGGGGACACTGAAGCTTTCTTT
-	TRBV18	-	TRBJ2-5	CASSAGVGETQYF	TGTGCCAGCTCAGCAGGGGTCGGAGAGACCCAGTACTTC
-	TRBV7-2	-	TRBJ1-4	CASSTLGGIEKLFF	TGTGCCAGCAGCACCCTCGGGGGAATTGAAAAACTGTTTTTT
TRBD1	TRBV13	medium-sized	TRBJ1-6	CASSLQQGARGAPLHF	TGTGCCAGCAGCCTACAACAGGGGGCTAGGGGAGCACCCCTCCACTTT
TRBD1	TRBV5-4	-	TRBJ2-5	CASSLGTGYQETQYF	TGTGCCAGCAGCTTGGGGACAGGGTACCAAGAGACCCAGTACTTC
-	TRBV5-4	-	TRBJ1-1	CASSSRPQLPNTEAFF	TGTGCCAGCAGCTCGAGGCCGCAACTTCCGAACACTGAAGCTTTCTTT
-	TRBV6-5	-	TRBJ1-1	CASSYSTARGNTEAFF	TGTGCCAGCAGTTACTCGACAGCGCGAGGGAACACTGAAGCTTTCTTT
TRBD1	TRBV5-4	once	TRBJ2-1	CASSRDRGNEQFF	TGTGCCAGCAGCAGGGACAGGGGGAATGAGCAGTTCTTC
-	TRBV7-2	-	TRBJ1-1	CASSLQGGTEAFF	TGTGCCAGCAGCTTACAAGGGGGCACTGAAGCTTTCTTT
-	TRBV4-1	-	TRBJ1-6	CASSQGGLGGSPLHF	TGCGCCAGCAGCCAAGGAGGACTAGGGGGTTCACCCCTCCACTTT
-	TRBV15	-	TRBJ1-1	CATSREARVVSSTQNTEAFF	TGTGCCACCAGCAGAGAAGCTCGTGTCGTGTCTAGCACCCAGAACACTGAAGCTTTCTTT
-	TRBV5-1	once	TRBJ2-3	CASSLGREDTQYF	TGCGCCAGCAGCTTGGGCCGGGAGGATACGCAGTATTTT
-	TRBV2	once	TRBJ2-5	CASSEAARQETQYF	TGTGCCAGCAGTGAAGCGGCGAGGCAAGAGACCCAGTACTTC
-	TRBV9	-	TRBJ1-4	CASSVDGYNEKLFF	TGTGCCAGCAGCGTTGACGGGTATAATGAAAAACTGTTTTTT
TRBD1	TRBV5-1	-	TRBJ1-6	CASSSGQGYLNSPLHF	TGCGCCAGCAGTTCGGGACAGGGTTACCTAAATTCACCCCTCCACTTT
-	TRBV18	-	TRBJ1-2	CASSPSQGYGYTF	TGTGCCAGCTCACCCAGCCAGGGCTATGGCTACACCTTC
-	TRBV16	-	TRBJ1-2	CASSQLQGLRYGYTF	TGTGCCAGCAGCCAATTACAGGGTTTGCGGTATGGCTACACCTTC
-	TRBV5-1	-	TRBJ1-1	CASSLREGGNTEAFF	TGCGCCAGCAGCCTCCGAGAAGGGGGGAACACTGAAGCTTTCTTT
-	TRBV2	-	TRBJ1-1	CASSAELANTEAFF	TGTGCCAGCAGTGCGGAGCTGGCGAACACTGAAGCTTTCTTT
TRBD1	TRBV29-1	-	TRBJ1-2	CSVEDQAGGGGYTF	TGCAGCGTTGAAGATCAGGCAGGGGGCGGGGGCTACACCTTC
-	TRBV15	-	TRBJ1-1	CATSRTTSNTEAFF	TGTGCCACCAGCAGGACTACTTCGAACACTGAAGCTTTCTTT
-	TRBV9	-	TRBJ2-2	CASSPQLAIGELFF	TGTGCCAGCAGCCCACAGCTGGCTATCGGGGAGCTGTTTTTT
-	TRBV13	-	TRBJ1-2	CASSLQGLGYTF	TGTGCCAGCAGCTTGCAGGGGCTTGGCTACACCTTC
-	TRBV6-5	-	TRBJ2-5	CASSYGAVGGETQYF	TGTGCCAGCAGTTATGGGGCGGTGGGGGGAGAGACCCAGTACTTC
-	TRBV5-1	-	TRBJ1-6	CASRGPSRGGSPLHF	TGCGCCAGCAGAGGCCCGTCTAGAGGAGGTTCACCCCTCCACTTT
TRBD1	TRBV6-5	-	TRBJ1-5	CASKRQAGGNQPQHF	TGTGCCAGCAAGAGACAGGCAGGGGGAAATCAGCCCCAGCATTTT
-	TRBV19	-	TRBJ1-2	CASRTQQEYGYTF	TGTGCCAGTAGGACACAACAGGAGTATGGCTACACCTTC
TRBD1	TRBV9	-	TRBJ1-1	CASSQGGVGEAFF	TGTGCCAGCAGCCAAGGGGGCGTGGGGGAAGCTTTCTTT
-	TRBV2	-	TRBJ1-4	CASLREQYEKLFF	TGTGCCAGCCTCCGGGAGCAATATGAAAAACTGTTTTTT
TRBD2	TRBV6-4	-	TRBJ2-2	CASSLKPGLAGVKTGELFF	TGTGCCAGCAGCCTCAAACCTGGACTAGCGGGGGTGAAAACCGGGGAGCTGTTTTTT
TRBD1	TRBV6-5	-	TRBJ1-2	CASSYKPTGTYGYTF	TGTGCCAGCAGTTACAAACCGACAGGGACTTATGGCTACACCTTC